This entry features one T cell receptor (beta chain) sequence. This receptor's antigen is unknown. No much larger clone exists at a distance of one base, and base qualities are not known. Germline trimming: 8 bases from V, 4 bases from J; junction bases outside gene matches: 6. The CDR3 numbers 14 residues from cysteine through phenylalanine. Kept here is only the CDR3 DNA, which spans 42 bases and is read in frame from base 1. CDR1 is given as MNHEY and CDR2 as SVGAGI, both from the germline V gene. The sample is drawn from a study of multiple sclerosis patients with progressive multifocal leukoencephalopathy (dated by TCRdb to the late 2010s). Background on the whole study: Five MS patients treated with natalizumab who did not develop PML were sampled longitudinally as controls. From before therapy, through 6 and 12 months, up to PML onset, two natalizumab-treated patients who later developed PML were tracked longitudinally. The study examined peripheral T and B cells of MS patients who developed PML (4 under natalizumab, 1 after alemtuzumab) and treated patients who did not. The goal of the study was to detect any JC virus-specific or public T-cell expansions that arose at the time of PML onset. Overall study results and their limits: Analysis was limited to peripheral blood, even though cerebrospinal fluid or brain lymphocytes might be more informative for natalizumab-associated PML. Only PML patients had TRB clones above 0.5% frequency, but the clones expanded at PML onset were already present before and during natalizumab therapy. Less diverse TRB repertoires in most PML patients were suggested by lower normalized Shannon entropy, whereas values near 1 were observed in the natalizumab-treated controls. With only a small, descriptive cohort, it remained unclear whether the findings reflect JC virus infection or general immunocompromise. At the time PML developed, no common TRBV or TRBJ gene usage or preferential TRBV-TRBJ pairings were detected.

The time point label for this specimen denotes: before natalizumab initiation. Every listed patient had received interferon beta before, and every PML patient was female. Blood samples at T0 were collected prior to the first natalizumab infusion. Ficoll-Hypaque density gradient centrifugation was used to isolate peripheral blood mononuclear cells. TRB CDR3 regions were amplified from genomic DNA with the immunoSEQ two-step multiplex PCR at survey-level depth. Synthetic inline TR CDR3 controls covering all V-J pairings were spiked into each PCR to estimate template counts and remove amplification bias. Reads went through processing to reduce amplification and sequencing bias, and quantification was done against synthetic TR CDR3 analogs. The published analysis was carried out like this. Raw data were processed in ImmunoSEQ Analyzer, with out-of-frame sequences and CDR3s containing stop codons removed, and gene names were assigned according to IMGT nomenclature. Normalized Shannon entropy, defined as 1 minus Pielou's evenness, was used to summarize repertoire diversity. Two TRB sequences were counted as identical only if the two sequences had the same V gene, J gene and CDR3. Public PML clonotypes were defined as CDR3s shared by two or more PML-onset samples but absent from earlier samples, from controls, and from public databases. Positional CDR3 amino acid composition was analyzed in Skylign with the observed count method. TCRdb carries this immuneACCESS record with in-frame sequences only. Its versions omit some clonotypes, under half of them owing to an unresolved V gene in the studies checked, with the rest unexplained. The DNA was the basis for D and trimming; V, J and clone size are from that table. The sample table lists around 28,000 clones, 85% to 90% of them with a count of one. Under 1.2% of the sample is taken by the ten largest.

This chain is built from TRBV6-5 and TRBJ1-2; 11 bases in between match TRBD1. Input material: PBMCs. The clonotype originates from a human donor with multiple sclerosis. CDR3 loop: CASRDRGGLYGYTF. Read as DNA, the sequence is TGTGCCAGCCGGGACAGGGGGGGCCTCTATGGCTACACCTTC.